The T cell receptor (beta chain) under discussion was sequenced for a study of beta chain features in type 1 diabetes. Study as a whole: On cell yields, gender and age, patients and healthy donors were similar. Study-wide points: Sequencing from cDNA could over-represent high-TCR-expressing cells.

Only a few counts were recorded for this clone. The antigen is unknown. This CDR3 has 16 residues. V gave up 4 bases and J gave up 4 bases; unmatched junction bases: 9. Germline lookup yields CDR1 SGHRS and CDR2 YFSETQ. Expressed TCRB transcripts got sequenced, as all isolated RNA was reverse transcribed. The method was immunoSEQ multiplex PCR; TCRdb's version includes in-frame clones alone and lacks a portion of them. The table has around 350,000 clones, approximately 12% seen once; the top ten hold more than 0.015%. Sequenced input: naive CD4+ T cells from blood. The chain couples TRBV5-1 to TRBJ2-5; the match to TRBD2 covers 11 bases. The source is a man younger than 35 in good health. The CDR3 nucleotides read TGCGCCAGCAGCCAAGATCCTAGCGGGAGGCCAGAGACCCAGTACTTC. It translates to CASSQDPSGRPETQYF.